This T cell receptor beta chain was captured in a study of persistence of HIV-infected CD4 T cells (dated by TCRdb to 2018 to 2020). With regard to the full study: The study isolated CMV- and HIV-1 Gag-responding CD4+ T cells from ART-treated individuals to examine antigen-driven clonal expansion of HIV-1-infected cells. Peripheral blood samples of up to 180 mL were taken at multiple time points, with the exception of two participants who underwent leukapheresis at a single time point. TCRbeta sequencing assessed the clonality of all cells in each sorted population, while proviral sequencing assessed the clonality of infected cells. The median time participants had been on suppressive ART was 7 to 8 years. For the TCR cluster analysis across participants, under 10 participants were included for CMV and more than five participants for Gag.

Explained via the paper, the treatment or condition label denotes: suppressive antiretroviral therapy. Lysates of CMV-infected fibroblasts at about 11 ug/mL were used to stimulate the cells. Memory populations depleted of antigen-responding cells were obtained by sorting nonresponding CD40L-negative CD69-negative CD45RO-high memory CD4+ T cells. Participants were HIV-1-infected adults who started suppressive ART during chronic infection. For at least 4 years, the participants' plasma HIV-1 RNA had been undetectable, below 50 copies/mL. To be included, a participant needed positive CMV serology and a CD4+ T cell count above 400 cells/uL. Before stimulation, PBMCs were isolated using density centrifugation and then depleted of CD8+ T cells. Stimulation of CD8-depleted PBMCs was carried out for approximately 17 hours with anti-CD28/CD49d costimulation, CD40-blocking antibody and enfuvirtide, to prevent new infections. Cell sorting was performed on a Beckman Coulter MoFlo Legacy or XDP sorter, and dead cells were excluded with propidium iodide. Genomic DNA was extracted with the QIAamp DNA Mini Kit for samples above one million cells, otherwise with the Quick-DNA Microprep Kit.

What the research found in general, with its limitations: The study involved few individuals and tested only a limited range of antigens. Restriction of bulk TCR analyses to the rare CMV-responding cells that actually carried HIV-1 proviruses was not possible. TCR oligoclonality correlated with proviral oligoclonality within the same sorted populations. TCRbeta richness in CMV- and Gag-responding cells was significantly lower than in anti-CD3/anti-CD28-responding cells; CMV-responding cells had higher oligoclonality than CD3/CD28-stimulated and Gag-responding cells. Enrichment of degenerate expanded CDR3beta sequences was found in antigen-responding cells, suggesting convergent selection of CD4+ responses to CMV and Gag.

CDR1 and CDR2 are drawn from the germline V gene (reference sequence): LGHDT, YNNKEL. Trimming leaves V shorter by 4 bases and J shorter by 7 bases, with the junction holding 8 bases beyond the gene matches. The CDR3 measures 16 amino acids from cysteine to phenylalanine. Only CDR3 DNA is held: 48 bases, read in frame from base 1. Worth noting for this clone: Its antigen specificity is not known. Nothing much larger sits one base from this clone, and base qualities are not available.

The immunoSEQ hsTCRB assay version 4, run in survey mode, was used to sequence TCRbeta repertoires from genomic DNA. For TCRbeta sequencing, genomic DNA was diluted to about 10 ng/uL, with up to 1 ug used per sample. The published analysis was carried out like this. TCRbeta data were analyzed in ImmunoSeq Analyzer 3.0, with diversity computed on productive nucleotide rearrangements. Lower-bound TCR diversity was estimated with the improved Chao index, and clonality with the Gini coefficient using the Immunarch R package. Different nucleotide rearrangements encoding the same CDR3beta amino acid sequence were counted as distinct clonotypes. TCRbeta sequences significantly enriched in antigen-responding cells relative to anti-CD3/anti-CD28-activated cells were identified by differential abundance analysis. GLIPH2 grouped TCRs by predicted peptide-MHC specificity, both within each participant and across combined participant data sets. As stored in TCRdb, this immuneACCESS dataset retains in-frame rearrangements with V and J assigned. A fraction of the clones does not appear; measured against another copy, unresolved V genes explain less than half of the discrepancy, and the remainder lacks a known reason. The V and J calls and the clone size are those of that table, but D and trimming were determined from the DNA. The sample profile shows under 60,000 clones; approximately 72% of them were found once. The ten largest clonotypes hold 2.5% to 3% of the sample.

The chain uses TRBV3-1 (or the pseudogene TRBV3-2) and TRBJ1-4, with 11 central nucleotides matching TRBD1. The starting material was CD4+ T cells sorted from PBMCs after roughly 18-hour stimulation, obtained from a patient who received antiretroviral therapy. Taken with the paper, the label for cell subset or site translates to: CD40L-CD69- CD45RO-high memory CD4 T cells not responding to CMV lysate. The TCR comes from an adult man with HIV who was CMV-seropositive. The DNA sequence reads TGTGCCAGCAGCCCCCTCGGACAGGGGGCGCTTGAAAAACTGTTTTTT. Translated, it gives CASSPLGQGALEKLFF.